This T cell receptor beta chain is drawn from a study of blood T cell repertoires in COVID-19. For the study at large: Acute and convalescent COVID-19 specimens originated in the United States, Italy and Spain. T cells, B-cell-depleted T cells, or PBMCs supplied cDNA or gDNA.

With 7 bases removed from V and 1 base from J, the gap between germline ends came to 19 bases. The CDR3 spans 16 residues. Per germline, CDR1 LNHDA and CDR2 SQIVND (reference sequence). Profiled with immunoSEQ multiplex PCR; TCRdb holds only in-frame clones, not every one. The repertoire holds 75,000 to 100,000 clones, approximately 77% seen once, with just under 10% in the top ten. The material sequenced was peripheral blood. The receptor was derived from a woman older than 75 with acute or convalescent COVID-19. The chain joins TRBV19 to TRBJ1-2; D gene uncertain. CDR3 sequence reads: CASNVAPSGHNYGYTF. The CDR3 nucleotides read TGTGCCAGTAACGTGGCTCCATCTGGGCATAACTATGGCTACACCTTC.